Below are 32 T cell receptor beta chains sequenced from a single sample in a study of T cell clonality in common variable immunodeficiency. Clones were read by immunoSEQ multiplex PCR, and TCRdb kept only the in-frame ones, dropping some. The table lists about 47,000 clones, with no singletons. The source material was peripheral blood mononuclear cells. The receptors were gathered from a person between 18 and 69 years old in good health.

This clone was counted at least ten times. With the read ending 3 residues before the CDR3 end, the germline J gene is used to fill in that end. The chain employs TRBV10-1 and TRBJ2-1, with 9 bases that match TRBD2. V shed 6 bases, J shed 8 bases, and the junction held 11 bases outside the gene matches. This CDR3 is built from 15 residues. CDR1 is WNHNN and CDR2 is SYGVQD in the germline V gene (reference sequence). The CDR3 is CASRSRSGRCDEQFF. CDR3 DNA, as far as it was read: TGCGCCAGCAGGTCCCGTAGCGGGAGATGTGATGAG.

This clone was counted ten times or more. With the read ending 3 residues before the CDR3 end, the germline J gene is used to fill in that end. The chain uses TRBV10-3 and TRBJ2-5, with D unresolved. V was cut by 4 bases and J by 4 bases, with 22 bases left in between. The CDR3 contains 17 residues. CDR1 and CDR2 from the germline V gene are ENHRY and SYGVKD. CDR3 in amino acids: CAISASPYSGRGETQYF. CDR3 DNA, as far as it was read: TGTGCCATCAGTGCCTCCCCTTATTCAGGAAGAGGAGAGACC.

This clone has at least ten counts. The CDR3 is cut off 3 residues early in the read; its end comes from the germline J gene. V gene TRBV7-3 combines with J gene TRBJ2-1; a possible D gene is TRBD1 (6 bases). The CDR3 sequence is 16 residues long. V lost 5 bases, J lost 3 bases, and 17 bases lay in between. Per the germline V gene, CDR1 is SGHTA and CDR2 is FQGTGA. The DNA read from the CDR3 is TGTGCCAGCAGCCTCGCCCACTCGACAGGCTACAATGAG. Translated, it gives CASSLAHSTGYNE. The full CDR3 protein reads CASSLAHSTGYNEQFF.

The CDR3 bases that were read are TGCGCCAGCAGCTTGGGGACTAGCGGGGATCAAGAGACG. It is translated as CASSLGTSGDQET. The whole CDR3 sequence is CASSLGTSGDQETQYF. V and J are TRBV5-1 and TRBJ2-3; TRBD2 agrees at 12 bases. The read halts 3 residues ahead of the CDR3 end, with the missing end drawn from the germline J gene. The CDR3 totals 16 residues. Germline loops: CDR1 SGHRS, CDR2 YFSETQ.

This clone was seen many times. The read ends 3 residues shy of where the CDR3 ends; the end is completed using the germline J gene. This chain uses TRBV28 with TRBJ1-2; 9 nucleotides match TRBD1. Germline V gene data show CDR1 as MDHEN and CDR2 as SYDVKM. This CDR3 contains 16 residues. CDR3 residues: CASSFDPTGGSVGYTF. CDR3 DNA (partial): TGTGCCAGCAGTTTTGACCCCACAGGGGGCTCTGTGGGC.

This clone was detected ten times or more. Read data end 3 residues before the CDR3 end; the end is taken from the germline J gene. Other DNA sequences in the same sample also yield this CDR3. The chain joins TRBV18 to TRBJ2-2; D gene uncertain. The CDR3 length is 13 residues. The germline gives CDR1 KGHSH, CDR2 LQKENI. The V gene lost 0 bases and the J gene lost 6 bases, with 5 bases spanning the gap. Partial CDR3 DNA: TGTGCCAGCTCACCACCTTCCGCCGGGGAG. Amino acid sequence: CASSPPSAGE. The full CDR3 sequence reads CASSPPSAGELFF.

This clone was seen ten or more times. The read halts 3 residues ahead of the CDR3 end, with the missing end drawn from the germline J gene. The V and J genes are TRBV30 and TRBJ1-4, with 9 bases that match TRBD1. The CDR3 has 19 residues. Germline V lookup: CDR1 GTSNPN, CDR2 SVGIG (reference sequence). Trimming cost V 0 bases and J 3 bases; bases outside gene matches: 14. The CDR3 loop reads CAWSVQSGTGPVSNEKLFF. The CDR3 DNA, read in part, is TGTGCCTGGAGTGTACAAAGTGGGACAGGGCCAGTATCTAATGAAAAA.

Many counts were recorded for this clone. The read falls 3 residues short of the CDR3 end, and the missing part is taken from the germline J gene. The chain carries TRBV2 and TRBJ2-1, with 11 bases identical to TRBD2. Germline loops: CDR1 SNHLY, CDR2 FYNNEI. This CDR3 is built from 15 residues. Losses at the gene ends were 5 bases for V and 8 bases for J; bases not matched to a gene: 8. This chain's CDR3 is CASSTSGGNGYEQFF. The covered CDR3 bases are TGTGCCAGCAGTACTAGCGGGGGAAATGGGTATGAG.

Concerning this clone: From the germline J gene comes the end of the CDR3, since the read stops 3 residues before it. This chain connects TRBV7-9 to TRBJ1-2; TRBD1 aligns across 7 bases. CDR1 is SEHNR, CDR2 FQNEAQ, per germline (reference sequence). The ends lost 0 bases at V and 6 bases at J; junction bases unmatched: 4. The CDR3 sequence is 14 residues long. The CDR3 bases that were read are TGTGCCAGCAGCTTAGCCCGACAGGGCGATGGC. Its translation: CASSLARQGDG. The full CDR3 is CASSLARQGDGYTF. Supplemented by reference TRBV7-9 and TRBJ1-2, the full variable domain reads DTGVSQNPRHKITKRGQNVTFRCDPISEHNRLYWYRQTLGQGPEFLTYFQNEAQLEKSRLLSDRFSAERPKGSFSTLEIQRTEQGDSAMYLCASSLARQGDGYTFGSGTRLTVV.

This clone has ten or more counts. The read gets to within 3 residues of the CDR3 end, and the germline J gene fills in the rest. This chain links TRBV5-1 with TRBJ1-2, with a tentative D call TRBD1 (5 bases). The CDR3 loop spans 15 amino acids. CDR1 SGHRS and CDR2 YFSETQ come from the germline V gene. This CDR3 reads CASSLEFGGGSGYTF. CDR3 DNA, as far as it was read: TGCGCCAGCAGCTTGGAGTTCGGGGGGGGTAGCGGC.

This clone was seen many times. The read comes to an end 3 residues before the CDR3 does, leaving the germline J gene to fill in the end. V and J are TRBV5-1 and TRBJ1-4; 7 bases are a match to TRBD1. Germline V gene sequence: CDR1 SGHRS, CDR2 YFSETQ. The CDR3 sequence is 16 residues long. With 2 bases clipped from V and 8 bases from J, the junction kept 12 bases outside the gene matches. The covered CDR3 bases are TGCGCCAGCAGCTTCTCCGAAGACAGGGCGGGGGAAAAA. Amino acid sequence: CASSFSEDRAGEK. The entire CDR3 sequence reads CASSFSEDRAGEKLFF. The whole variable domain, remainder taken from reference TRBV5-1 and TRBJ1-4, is KAGVTQTPRYLIKTRGQQVTLSCSPISGHRSVSWYQQTPGQGLQFLFEYFSETQRNKGNFPGRFSGRQFSNSRSEMNVSTLELGDSALYLCASSFSEDRAGEKLFFGSGTQLSVL.

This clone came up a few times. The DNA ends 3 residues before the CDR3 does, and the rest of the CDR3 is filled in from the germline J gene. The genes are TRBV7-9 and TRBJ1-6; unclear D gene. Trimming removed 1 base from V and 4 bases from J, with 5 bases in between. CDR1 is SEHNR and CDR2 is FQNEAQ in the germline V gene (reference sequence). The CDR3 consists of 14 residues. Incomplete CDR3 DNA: TGTGCCAGCAGCTTAGGAGGGTATAATTCACCC. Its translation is CASSLGGYNSP. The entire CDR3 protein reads CASSLGGYNSPLHF.

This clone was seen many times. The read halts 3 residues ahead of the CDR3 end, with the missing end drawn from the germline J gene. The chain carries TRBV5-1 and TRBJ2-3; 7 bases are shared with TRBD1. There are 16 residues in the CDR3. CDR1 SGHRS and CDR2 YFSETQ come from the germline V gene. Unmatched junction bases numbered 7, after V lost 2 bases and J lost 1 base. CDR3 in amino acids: CASSFLAGQGTDTQYF. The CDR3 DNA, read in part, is TGCGCCAGCAGCTTCTTGGCCGGACAGGGCACAGATACG.

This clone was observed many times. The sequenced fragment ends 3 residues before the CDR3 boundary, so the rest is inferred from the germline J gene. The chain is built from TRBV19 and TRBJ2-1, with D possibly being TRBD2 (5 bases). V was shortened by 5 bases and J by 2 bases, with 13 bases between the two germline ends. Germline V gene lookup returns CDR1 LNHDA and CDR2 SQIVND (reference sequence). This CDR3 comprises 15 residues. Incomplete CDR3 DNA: TGTGCCAGTAGTCCCGGACGGGGAACCTACAATGAG. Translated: CASSPGRGTYNE. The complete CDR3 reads CASSPGRGTYNEQFF.

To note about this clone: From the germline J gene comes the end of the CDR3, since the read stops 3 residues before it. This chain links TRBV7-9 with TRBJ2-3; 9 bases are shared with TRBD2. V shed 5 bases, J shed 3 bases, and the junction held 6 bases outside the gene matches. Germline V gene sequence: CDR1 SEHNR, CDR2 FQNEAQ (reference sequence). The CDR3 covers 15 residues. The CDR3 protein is CASSPWTSETDTQYF. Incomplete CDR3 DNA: TGTGCCAGCAGCCCCTGGACTAGCGAGACAGATACG. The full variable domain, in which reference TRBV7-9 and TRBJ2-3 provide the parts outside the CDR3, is DTGVSQNPRHKITKRGQNVTFRCDPISEHNRLYWYRQTLGQGPEFLTYFQNEAQLEKSRLLSDRFSAERPKGSFSTLEIQRTEQGDSAMYLCASSPWTSETDTQYFGPGTRLTVL.

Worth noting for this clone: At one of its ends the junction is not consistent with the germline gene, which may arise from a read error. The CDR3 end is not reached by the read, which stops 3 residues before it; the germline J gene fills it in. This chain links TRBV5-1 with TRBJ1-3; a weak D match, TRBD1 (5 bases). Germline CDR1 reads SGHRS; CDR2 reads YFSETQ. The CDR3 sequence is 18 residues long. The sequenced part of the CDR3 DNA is TGCGCCAGCAGTTACGGACGGGAGAACTGGGACTCTGGAAACACG. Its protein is CASSYGRENWDSGNT. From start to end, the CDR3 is CASSYGRENWDSGNTIYF.

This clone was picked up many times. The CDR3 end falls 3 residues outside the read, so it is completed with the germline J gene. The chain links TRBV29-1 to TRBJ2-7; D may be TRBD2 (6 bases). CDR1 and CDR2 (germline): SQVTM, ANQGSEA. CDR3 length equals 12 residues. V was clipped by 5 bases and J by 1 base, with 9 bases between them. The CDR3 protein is CSVPGVSYEQYF. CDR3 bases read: TGCAGCGTTCCGGGGGTTTCCTACGAG.

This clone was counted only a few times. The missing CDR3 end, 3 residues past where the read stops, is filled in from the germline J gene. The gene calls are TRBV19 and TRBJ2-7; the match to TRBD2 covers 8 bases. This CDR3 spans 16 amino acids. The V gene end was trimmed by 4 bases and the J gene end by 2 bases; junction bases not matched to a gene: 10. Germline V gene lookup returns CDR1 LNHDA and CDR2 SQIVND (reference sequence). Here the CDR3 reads CASSTQLAGITYEQYF. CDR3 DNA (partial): TGTGCCAGTAGTACGCAATTAGCGGGAATCACCTACGAG.

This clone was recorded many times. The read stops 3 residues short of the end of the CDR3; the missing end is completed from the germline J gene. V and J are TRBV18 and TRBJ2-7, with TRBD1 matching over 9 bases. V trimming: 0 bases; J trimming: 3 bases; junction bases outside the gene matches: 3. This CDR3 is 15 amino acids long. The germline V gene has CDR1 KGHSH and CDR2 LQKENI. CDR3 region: CASSPPGQGFYEQYF. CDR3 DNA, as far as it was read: TGTGCCAGCTCACCACCGGGACAGGGTTTCTACGAG.

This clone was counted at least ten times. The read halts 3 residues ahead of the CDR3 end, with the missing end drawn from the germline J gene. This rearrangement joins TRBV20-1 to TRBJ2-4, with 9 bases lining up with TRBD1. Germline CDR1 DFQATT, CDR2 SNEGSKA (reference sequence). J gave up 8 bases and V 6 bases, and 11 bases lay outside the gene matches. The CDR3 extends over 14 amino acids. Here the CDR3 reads CSAPDRGRTDIQYF. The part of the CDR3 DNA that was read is TGCAGTGCCCCGGACAGGGGTCGGACAGACATT.

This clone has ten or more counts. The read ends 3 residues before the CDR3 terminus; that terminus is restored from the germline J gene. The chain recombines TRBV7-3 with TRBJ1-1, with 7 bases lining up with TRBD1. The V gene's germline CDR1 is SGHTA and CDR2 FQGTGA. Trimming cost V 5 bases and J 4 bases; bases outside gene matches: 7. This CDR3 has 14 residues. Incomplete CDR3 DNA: TGTGCCAGCAGCCCCGTGGAGGGGGCCACTGAA. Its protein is CASSPVEGATE. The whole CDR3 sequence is CASSPVEGATEAFF. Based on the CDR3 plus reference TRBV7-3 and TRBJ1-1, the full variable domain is GAGVSQTPSNKVTEKGKYVELRCDPISGHTALYWYRQSLGQGPEFLIYFQGTGAADDSGLPNDRFFAVRPEGSVSTLKIQRTERGDSAVYLCASSPVEGATEAFFGQGTRLTVV.

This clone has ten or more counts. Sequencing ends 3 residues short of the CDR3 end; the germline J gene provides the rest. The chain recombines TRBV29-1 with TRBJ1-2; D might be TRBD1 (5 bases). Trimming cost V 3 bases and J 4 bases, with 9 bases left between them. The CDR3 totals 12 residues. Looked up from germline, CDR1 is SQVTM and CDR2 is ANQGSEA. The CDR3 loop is CSVDRQGYGYTF. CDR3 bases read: TGCAGCGTTGATAGGCAGGGCTATGGC.

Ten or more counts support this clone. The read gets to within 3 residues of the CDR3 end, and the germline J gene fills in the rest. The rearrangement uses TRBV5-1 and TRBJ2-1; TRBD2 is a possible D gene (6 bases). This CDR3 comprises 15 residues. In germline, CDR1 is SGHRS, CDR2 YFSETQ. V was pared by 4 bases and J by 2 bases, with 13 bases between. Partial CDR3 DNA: TGCGCCAGCAGCCCGGGGGACTTGACCTACAATGAG. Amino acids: CASSPGDLTYNE. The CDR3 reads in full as CASSPGDLTYNEQFF.

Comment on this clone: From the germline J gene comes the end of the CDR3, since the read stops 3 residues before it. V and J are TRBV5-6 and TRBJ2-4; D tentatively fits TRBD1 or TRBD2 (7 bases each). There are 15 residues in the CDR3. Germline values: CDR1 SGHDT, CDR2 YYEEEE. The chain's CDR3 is CASSLIDRQGGTQYF. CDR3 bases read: TGTGCCAGCAGCTTGATCGATCGACAGGGAGGGACT.

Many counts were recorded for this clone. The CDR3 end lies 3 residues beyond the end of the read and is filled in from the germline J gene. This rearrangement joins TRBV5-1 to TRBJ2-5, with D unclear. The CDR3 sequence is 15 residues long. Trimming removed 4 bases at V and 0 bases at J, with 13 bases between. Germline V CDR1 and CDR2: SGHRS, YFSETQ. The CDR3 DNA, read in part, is TGCGCCAGCAGCCTAGGCGGCGCCCACCAAGAGACC. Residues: CASSLGGAHQET. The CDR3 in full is CASSLGGAHQETQYF.

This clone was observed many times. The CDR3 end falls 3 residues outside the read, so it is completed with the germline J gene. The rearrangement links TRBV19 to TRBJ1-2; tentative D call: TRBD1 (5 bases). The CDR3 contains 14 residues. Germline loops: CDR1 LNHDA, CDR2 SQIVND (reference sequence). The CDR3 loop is CASSIAGLSHDYTF. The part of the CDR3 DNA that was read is TGTGCCAGTAGTATAGCGGGACTTTCCCATGAC.

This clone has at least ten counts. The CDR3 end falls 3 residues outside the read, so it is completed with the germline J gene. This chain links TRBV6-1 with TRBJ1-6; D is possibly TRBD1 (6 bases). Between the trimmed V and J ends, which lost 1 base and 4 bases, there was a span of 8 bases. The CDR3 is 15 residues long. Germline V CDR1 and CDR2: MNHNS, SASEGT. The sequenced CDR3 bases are TGTGCCAGCAGTGAAGAGGGGGTGTATAATTCACCC. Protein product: CASSEEGVYNSP. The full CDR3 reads CASSEEGVYNSPLHF.

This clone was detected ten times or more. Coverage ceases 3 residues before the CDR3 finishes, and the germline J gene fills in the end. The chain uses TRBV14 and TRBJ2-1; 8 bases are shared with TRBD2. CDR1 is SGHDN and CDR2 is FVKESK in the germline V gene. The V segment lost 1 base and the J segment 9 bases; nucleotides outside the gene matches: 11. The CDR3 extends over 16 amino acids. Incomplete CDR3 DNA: TGTGCCAGCAGCCAAGGGGGGAGCGGGAGTCAAGGTGAG. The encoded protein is CASSQGGSGSQGE. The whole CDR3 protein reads CASSQGGSGSQGEQFF. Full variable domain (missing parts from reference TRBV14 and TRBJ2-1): EAGVTQFPSHSVIEKGQTVTLRCDPISGHDNLYWYRRVMGKEIKFLLHFVKESKQDESGMPNNRFLAERTGGTYSTLKVQPAELEDSGVYFCASSQGGSGSQGEQFFGPGTRLTVL.

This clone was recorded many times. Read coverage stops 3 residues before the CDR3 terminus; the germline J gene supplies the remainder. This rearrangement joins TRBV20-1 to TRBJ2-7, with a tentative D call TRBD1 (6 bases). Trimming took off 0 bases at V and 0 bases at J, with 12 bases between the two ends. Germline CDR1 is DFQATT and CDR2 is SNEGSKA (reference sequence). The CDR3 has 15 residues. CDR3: CSARDRGRNSYEQYF. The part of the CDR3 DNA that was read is TGCAGTGCTAGAGACAGGGGCCGGAACTCCTACGAG.

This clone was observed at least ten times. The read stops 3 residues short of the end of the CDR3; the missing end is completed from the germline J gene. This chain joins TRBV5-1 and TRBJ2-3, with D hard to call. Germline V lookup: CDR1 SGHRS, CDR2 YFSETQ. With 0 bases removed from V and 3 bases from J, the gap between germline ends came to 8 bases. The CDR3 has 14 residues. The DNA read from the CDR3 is TGCGCCAGCAGCTTGGACGTCGGGACAGATACG. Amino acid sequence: CASSLDVGTDT. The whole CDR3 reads CASSLDVGTDTQYF.

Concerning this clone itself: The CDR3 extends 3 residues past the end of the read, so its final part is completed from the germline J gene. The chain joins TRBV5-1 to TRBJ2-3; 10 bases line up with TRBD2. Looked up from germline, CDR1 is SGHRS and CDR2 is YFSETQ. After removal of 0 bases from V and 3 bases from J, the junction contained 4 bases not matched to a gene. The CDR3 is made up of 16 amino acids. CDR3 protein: CASSLEAGGSTDTQYF. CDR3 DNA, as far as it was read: TGCGCCAGCAGCTTGGAAGCGGGGGGGTCGACAGATACG.

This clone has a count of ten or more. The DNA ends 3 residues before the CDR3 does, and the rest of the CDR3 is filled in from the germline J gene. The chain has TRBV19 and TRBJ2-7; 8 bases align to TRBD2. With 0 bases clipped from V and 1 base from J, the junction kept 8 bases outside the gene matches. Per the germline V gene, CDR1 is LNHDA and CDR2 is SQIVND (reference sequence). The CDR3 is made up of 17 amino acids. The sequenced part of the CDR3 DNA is TGTGCCAGTAGTATAGAGCGTAGTAGCGGGGTTTCCTACGAG. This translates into CASSIERSSGVSYE. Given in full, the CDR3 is CASSIERSSGVSYEQYF.